This T cell receptor beta chain was documented in a study of shared clonotypes between healthy human individuals. Clones were sequenced by immunoSEQ multiplex PCR, and TCRdb holds only the in-frame ones, with some missing. The sample records around 440,000 clones, approximately 77% being singletons. The CDR3 runs to 15 residues. Germline CDR1 and CDR2: SGHDT and YYEEEE. With V trimmed by 4 bases and J by 8 bases, 6 bases remained unmatched. This clone was detected only once. J is TRBJ2-1 and V is TRBV5-6, with 13 bases identical to TRBD2. The sample was PBMCs. This TCR derives from a woman in her thirties or forties in good health. Some clones in this sample may be carry-over from other donors' samples. CDR3 amino acids: CASSRTSGSVDEQFF. In DNA form, the CDR3 reads TGTGCCAGCAGCCGGACTAGCGGGAGTGTTGATGAGCAGTTCTTC.